Below, 30 T cell receptor beta chains from the same sample are listed, as sequenced in a study of T cells in localized non-small cell lung cancer. Generated by immunoSEQ multiplex PCR, the TCRdb table keeps only in-frame clones and is missing some. The sample records 72,000 or so clones, approximately 87% being singletons. The sample here was peripheral blood, taken before any cancer treatment. These receptors were taken from a male donor older than 55 with stage III squamous cell lung carcinoma.

The CDR3 nucleotides read TGTGCCAGTAGTATTCGTGGGCAGGGGGCGTACGAGCAGTACTTC. Its protein is CASSIRGQGAYEQYF. This chain joins TRBV19 and TRBJ2-7, with 8 bases lining up with TRBD1. V lost 3 bases to trimming and J lost 4 bases; unmatched junction nucleotides: 8. Looked up from germline, CDR1 is LNHDA and CDR2 is SQIVND (reference sequence). The CDR3 is 15 amino acids.

This clone was observed a single time. The chain links TRBV9 to TRBJ1-2, with 8 bases that match TRBD1. V lost 0 bases and J lost 4; bases outside the gene matches: 5. The CDR3 is made up of 15 amino acids. Germline V lookup: CDR1 SGDLS, CDR2 YYNGEE. The chain's CDR3 is CASSVEWTGTYGYTF. CDR3 DNA: TGTGCCAGCAGCGTAGAGTGGACAGGGACCTATGGCTACACCTTC.

The rearrangement links TRBV7-8 to TRBJ1-4; D is uncertain. Per germline, CDR1 SGHVS and CDR2 FQNEAQ. The germline V and J ends were trimmed by 1 base and 0 bases, with 9 bases remaining between them. The CDR3 consists of 16 residues. The CDR3, as DNA: TGTGCCAGCAGCTTAGAACCGATTGCAACTAATGAAAAACTGTTTTTT. Protein sequence: CASSLEPIATNEKLFF. Full variable domain (outside the CDR3, taken from reference TRBV7-8 and TRBJ1-4): GAGVSQSPRYKVAKRGQDVALRCDPISGHVSLFWYQQALGQGPEFLTYFQNEAQLDKSGLPSDRFFAERPEGSVSTLKIQRTQQEDSAVYLCASSLEPIATNEKLFFGSGTQLSVL.

The rearrangement links TRBV5-6 to TRBJ1-2; D ambiguous. CDR3 length: 14 residues. Trimming pared 1 base from V and 8 bases from J, leaving 15 bases between. Germline assignment: CDR1 SGHDT and CDR2 YYEEEE. The CDR3, as DNA: TGTGCCAGCAGCTTGTCCCGCTCCTTGAGGGGCTACACCTTC. Translation: CASSLSRSLRGYTF.

The rearrangement links TRBV4-1 to TRBJ2-1; perhaps D is TRBD1 or TRBD2 (6 bases each). The CDR3 totals 15 residues. With 5 bases removed from V and 2 bases from J, the gap between germline ends came to 13 bases. Germline V gene lookup returns CDR1 MGHRA and CDR2 YSYEKL. The DNA for the CDR3 is TGCGCCAGCAGCTCACGGGGGCACACCTACAATGAGCAGTTCTTC. Translation: CASSSRGHTYNEQFF.

The chain is built from TRBV19 and TRBJ1-3; D unresolved. The germline gives CDR1 LNHDA, CDR2 SQIVND (reference sequence). V lost 6 bases and J 0 bases, leaving 12 bases between the germline ends. The CDR3 totals 15 residues. The CDR3 sequence: CASSTLLFSGNTIYF. The CDR3 DNA sequence: TGTGCCAGTAGCACCCTACTGTTCTCTGGAAACACCATATATTTT.

The chain joins TRBV5-1 to TRBJ1-2, with 9 bases identical to TRBD1. V lost 0 bases and J lost 8; bases outside the gene matches: 11. The CDR3 length is 16 residues. Germline V gene lookup returns CDR1 SGHRS and CDR2 YFSETQ. In DNA form, the CDR3 reads TGCGCCAGCAGCTTGGCCGGGACAGGGAGGTTGACGGGCTACACCTTC. Its protein product is CASSLAGTGRLTGYTF.

This CDR3 is CARGCTMNTEAFF. CDR3 bases: TGTGCCAGGGGGTGTACCATGAACACTGAAGCTTTCTTT. J is TRBJ1-1 and V is TRBV6-4; D remains ambiguous. The CDR3 sequence is 13 residues long. Trimming cost V 9 bases and J 0 bases, with 11 bases left between them. Germline V gene lookup returns CDR1 MRHNA and CDR2 SNTAGT.

This chain joins TRBV5-4 and TRBJ2-2; a possible D gene is TRBD1 (6 bases). Germline loops: CDR1 SGHNT, CDR2 YYREEE (reference sequence). The V gene lost 4 bases and the J gene lost 6 bases, with 16 bases spanning the gap. The CDR3 sequence is 15 residues long. This CDR3 is CASSRRGLDAGELFF. The CDR3 DNA sequence: TGTGCCAGCAGCCGCAGGGGATTAGACGCCGGGGAGCTGTTTTTT.

V and J are TRBV5-6 and TRBJ2-7; D gene ambiguous. Trimming cost V 3 bases and J 2 bases, with 12 bases left between them. CDR3 length: 14 residues. Per the germline V gene, CDR1 is SGHDT and CDR2 is YYEEEE. In DNA form, the CDR3 reads TGTGCCAGCAGCTCAGGACGGAGAACCTACGAGCAGTACGTC. It specifies CASSSGRRTYEQYV.

This chain links TRBV9 with TRBJ2-2, with D unclear. This CDR3 contains 13 residues. The V gene's germline CDR1 is SGDLS and CDR2 YYNGEE. V gave up 1 base and J gave up 3 bases, with 4 bases separating them. The CDR3 nucleotides are TGTGCCAGCAGCGTATGGGACACCGGGGAGCTGTTTTTT. The encoded protein is CASSVWDTGELFF.

This chain uses TRBV6-1 with TRBJ1-4; D is unresolved. Germline-derived CDR1 and CDR2 are MNHNS and SASEGT. The CDR3 consists of 14 residues. With 2 bases removed from V and 7 bases from J, the gap between germline ends came to 11 bases. CDR3 residues: CASSEQQRIEKLFF. For the CDR3, the DNA is TGTGCCAGCAGTGAACAACAGAGAATTGAAAAACTGTTTTTT.

DNA of the CDR3: TGTGCCAGCAGCAAAGTAGGGAAGTCAGATGGAACCTATAGCAATCAGCCCCAGCATTTT. Its translation: CASSKVGKSDGTYSNQPQHF. The chain combines TRBV21-1 with TRBJ1-5. TRBV21-1 has pseudogene status. The CDR3 sequence is 20 residues long.

The chain recombines TRBV6-5 with TRBJ2-7, with D possibly being TRBD2 (5 bases). CDR3 length equals 12 residues. V lost 5 bases to trimming and J lost 2 bases, with 7 bases between them. Germline V gene data show CDR1 as MNHEY and CDR2 as SVGAGI. CDR3 DNA: TGTGCCAGCAGTAGGACTCCCTACGAGCAGTACTTC. This sequence encodes CASSRTPYEQYF.

The rearrangement uses TRBV11-2 and TRBJ2-1; 10 nucleotides align to TRBD2. Germline V gives CDR1 SGHAT, CDR2 FQNNGV. The V and J ends lost 5 bases and 5 bases, in that order; junction bases with no gene match: 3. The CDR3 has 14 residues. Here the CDR3 reads CASSLAGDHNEQFF. CDR3 nucleotides: TGTGCCAGCAGCCTAGCGGGGGACCACAATGAGCAGTTCTTC. Full variable domain (rest looked up from reference TRBV11-2 and TRBJ2-1): EAGVAQSPRYKIIEKRQSVAFWCNPISGHATLYWYQQILGQGPKLLIQFQNNGVVDDSQLPKDRFSAERLKGVDSTLKIQPAKLEDSAVYLCASSLAGDHNEQFFGPGTRLTVL.

The rearrangement joins TRBV5-1 to TRBJ2-6; no definite D call. The CDR3 sequence is 13 residues long. Trimming cost V 0 bases and J 4 bases, with 2 bases left between them. The germline CDR1 and CDR2 sequences are SGHRS and YFSETQ. The DNA for the CDR3 is TGCGCCAGCAGCTTGGCAGGGGCCAACGTCCTGACTTTC. It codes for CASSLAGANVLTF.

This sequence joins TRBV7-2 and TRBJ2-2; D gene unclear. Trimming took 5 bases from V and 8 from J, leaving 15 bases between them. The CDR3 extends over 14 amino acids. Germline V CDR1 and CDR2: SGHTA, FQGNSA. CDR3 sequence (DNA): TGTGCCAGCAGCCCTTATAGCCGCGGAGGGGAGCTGTTTTTT. It encodes CASSPYSRGGELFF. The full variable domain, in which reference TRBV7-2 and TRBJ2-2 provide the parts outside the CDR3, is GAGVSQSPSNKVTEKGKDVELRCDPISGHTALYWYRQSLGQGLEFLIYFQGNSAPDKSGLPSDRFSAERTGGSVSTLTIQRTQQEDSAVYLCASSPYSRGGELFFGEGSRLTVL.

This chain connects TRBV6-5 to TRBJ2-6; D might be TRBD1 (6 bases). The ends were cut back, 10 bases at V and 4 bases at J, with 14 bases in the middle. Germline assignment: CDR1 MNHEY and CDR2 SVGAGI. This CDR3 is built from 14 residues. CDR3 nucleotides: TGTGCCACACTGAGGGGGACAGGGGCCAACGTCCTGACTTTC. Translated, it gives CATLRGTGANVLTF.

This chain links TRBV13 with TRBJ1-3; D is uncertain. This CDR3 is 12 amino acids long. Trimming took 5 bases from V and 4 from J, leaving 6 bases between them. Germline V gene sequence: CDR1 PRHDT, CDR2 FYEKMQ (reference sequence). The DNA of the CDR3 is TGTGCCAGCAGCCAAGGGGGAAACACCATATATTTT. Protein: CASSQGGNTIYF.

The chain joins TRBV30 to TRBJ2-1, with a tentative D call TRBD2 (7 bases). There are 20 residues in the CDR3. V was shortened by 4 bases and J by 5 bases, with 33 bases between the two germline ends. The germline gives CDR1 GTSNPN, CDR2 SVGIG (reference sequence). CDR3 nucleotide sequence: TGTGCCTGGAACCAGAAAAGGTCTACGGGGGGCCAATGGACGCACAATGAGCAGTTCTTC. Amino acids: CAWNQKRSTGGQWTHNEQFF.

The V call is TRBV11-2, the J call TRBJ2-7; TRBD1 matches at 9 bases. Unmatched junction bases numbered 4, after V lost 2 bases and J lost 2 bases. The CDR3 spans 15 residues. The germline CDR1 and CDR2 sequences are SGHAT and FQNNGV. In DNA, the CDR3 is TGTGCCAGCAGCTTAACCGGGACAGGGACCTACGAGCAGTACTTC. Translated, it gives CASSLTGTGTYEQYF.

The rearrangement uses TRBV4-2 and TRBJ1-5; D possibly corresponds to TRBD1 (5 bases). Germline values: CDR1 LGHNA, CDR2 YNFKEQ. V lost 1 base and J 3 bases, leaving 13 bases between the germline ends. The CDR3 extends over 16 amino acids. DNA for the CDR3: TGTGCCAGCAGCCAAGGTGCGGGACGGTTCAATCAGCCCCAGCATTTT. Amino acids: CASSQGAGRFNQPQHF.

This chain links TRBV2 with TRBJ2-2; the D is unclear. The CDR3 has 14 residues. The germline gives CDR1 SNHLY, CDR2 FYNNEI. The V and J ends lost 4 bases and 0 bases respectively, with 6 bases between them. In DNA, the CDR3 is TGTGCCAGCAGTGCTCTCGCGAACACCGGGGAGCTGTTTTTT. Amino acid sequence: CASSALANTGELFF.

The CDR3: CASSRGPLGTDTQYF. The CDR3 DNA reads TGTGCCAGCAGCCGGGGCCCCCTGGGGACAGATACGCAGTATTTT. J is TRBJ2-3 and V is TRBV2, with D perhaps assigned TRBD1 or TRBD2 (5 bases each). The CDR3 runs to 15 residues. CDR1 is SNHLY, CDR2 FYNNEI, per germline. V was pared by 6 bases and J by 3 bases, with 16 bases between.

The chain joins TRBV5-4 to TRBJ1-1, with TRBD1 matching over 7 bases. V lost 0 bases to trimming and J lost 5 bases; unmatched junction nucleotides: 7. The CDR3 loop spans 15 amino acids. Germline CDR1 is SGHNT and CDR2 is YYREEE (reference sequence). Here the CDR3 reads CASSLAKGAGTEAFF. CDR3 nucleotides: TGTGCCAGCAGCTTGGCGAAGGGGGCGGGAACTGAAGCTTTCTTT.

The CDR3 is CASLRDGGIGTEAFF. The CDR3 region has the DNA TGTGCCAGCCTCCGGGACGGGGGGATCGGCACTGAAGCTTTCTTT. This sequence joins TRBV2 and TRBJ1-1; D might be TRBD1 (5 bases). V gave up 8 bases and J gave up 4 bases, with 20 bases separating them. Germline V gene lookup returns CDR1 SNHLY and CDR2 FYNNEI. This CDR3 spans 15 amino acids. Together with reference TRBV2 and TRBJ1-1, the CDR3 gives the full variable domain: EPEVTQTPSHQVTQMGQEVILRCVPISNHLYFYWYRQILGQKVEFLVSFYNNEISEKSEIFDDQFSVERPDGSNFTLKIRSTKLEDSAMYFCASLRDGGIGTEAFFGQGTRLTVV.

J is TRBJ1-5 and V is TRBV6-5; the D is unclear. This CDR3 region has 13 residues. V dropped 4 bases and J dropped 5 bases, with 9 bases sitting between them. The germline V gene has CDR1 MNHEY and CDR2 SVGAGI. CDR3 loop: CASSSRQDQPQHF. The CDR3 DNA reads TGTGCCAGCAGTTCCAGGCAAGATCAGCCCCAGCATTTT.

This clone was found once. The DNA of the CDR3 is TGTGCCAGCAGTTTATCCGGGACAGTGTCGGAAGAGACCCAGTACTTC. It is translated as CASSLSGTVSEETQYF. V gene TRBV28 combines with J gene TRBJ2-5; 7 bases are a match to TRBD1. CDR3 length: 16 amino acids. Germline V gene lookup returns CDR1 MDHEN and CDR2 SYDVKM. Losses at the gene ends were 1 base for V and 3 bases for J; bases not matched to a gene: 8.

The genes are TRBV7-2 and TRBJ1-4; D is undetermined. V was shortened by 1 base and J by 6 bases, with 6 bases between the two germline ends. This CDR3 comprises 13 residues. Germline-derived CDR1 and CDR2 are SGHTA and FQGNSA. The CDR3 loop is CASSLGGHEKLFF. The CDR3, as DNA: TGTGCCAGCAGCTTAGGAGGCCATGAAAAACTGTTTTTT.

In this sample, this clone turned up once. The rearrangement links TRBV29-1 to TRBJ2-6; D possibly matches TRBD1 or TRBD2 (5 bases each). Germline V gene sequence: CDR1 SQVTM, CDR2 ANQGSEA. V gave up 4 bases and J gave up 0 bases, with 19 bases separating them. CDR3 size: 18 residues. In nucleotides, the CDR3 is TGCAGCGTTGGGGGCGAGGGGATACCTGGCTCTGGGGCCAACGTCCTGACTTTC. Translating it yields CSVGGEGIPGSGANVLTF.